The T cell receptor beta chain described here comes from a study of T cell responses to AZD1222 COVID-19 vaccine. Study-wide results and caveats: Repertoire samples came only from after the peak T cell response. Unmutated variant regions are reportedly the target of nearly half of TCRs that are spike-specific.

The CDR3 is 14 amino acids. J lost 6 bases, V lost 0 bases, and 3 bases had no gene match. Germline values: CDR1 GTSNPN, CDR2 SVGIG (reference sequence). Assay: immunoSEQ multiplex PCR; the TCRdb copy retains only in-frame clones and omits some. The sample contains 150,000 or so clones, about 90% of which appear only once. Points on this clone: The antigen is not known.

The V gene is TRBV30, the J gene TRBJ2-1, with 9 bases that match TRBD2. Here the sequenced sample was peripheral blood, taken 28 days after the second AZD1222 dose. This TCR came from an adult who received the AZD1222 COVID-19 vaccine. The CDR3 reads CAWSVAGGFNEQFF. DNA for the CDR3: TGTGCCTGGAGTGTGGCGGGAGGGTTCAATGAGCAGTTCTTC.